This entry lists 18 T cell receptor beta chains sequenced from one sample in a study of blood T cells in healthy people across ages. A second about 6 to 11 cycle PCR used barcoded and J-beta primers. One entry per CDR3 protein, called by TCRdb with MiXCR from the 5' RACE reads. The sample holds 1,300,000 or so distinct CDR3 sequences, roughly 60% seen once. The sample comprised blood. Receptors were obtained from a man aged 18-30 years in good health.

The chain uses TRBV20-1 and TRBJ2-7, with D tentatively TRBD1 or TRBD2 (7 bases each). The V and J ends lost 0 bases and 1 base respectively, with 13 bases between them. CDR3 length: 15 amino acids. Germline V gene data show CDR1 as DFQATT and CDR2 as SNEGSKA (reference sequence). The CDR3 reads CSARDPQGGSYEQYF. CDR3 nucleotides: TGCAGTGCTAGAGATCCGCAGGGGGGGTCCTACGAGCAGTACTTC.

This clonotype was counted at least ten times. V gene TRBV29-1 combines with J gene TRBJ2-1, with TRBD1 matching 9 bases. CDR3 length: 15 amino acids. CDR1 and CDR2 (germline): SQVTM, ANQGSEA. The ends lost 3 bases at V and 2 bases at J; junction bases unmatched: 5. The DNA of the CDR3 is TGCAGCGTTGAGGTGGGACAGGGAGCCTACAATGAGCAGTTCTTC. This codes for CSVEVGQGAYNEQFF.

The chain links TRBV10-1 to TRBJ2-7; D unclear. V was pared by 2 bases and J by 7 bases, with 12 bases between. This CDR3 comprises 13 residues. CDR1 is WNHNN and CDR2 is SYGVQD in the germline V gene (reference sequence). The CDR3 here is CASSEGAFLEQYF. Written as DNA, the CDR3 is TGCGCCAGCAGTGAGGGAGCCTTTCTGGAGCAGTACTTC.

The chain couples TRBV12-3 or TRBV12-4 to TRBJ1-1; D gene uncertain. CDR3 length: 16 amino acids. V was trimmed by 2 bases and J by 0 bases, leaving 13 bases between them. The CDR3 sequence: CASSLRLGRMNTEAFF. CDR3 nucleotides: TGTGCCAGCAGTTTACGTTTAGGCAGGATGAACACTGAAGCTTTCTTT.

V is TRBV7-2 and J is TRBJ2-4; TRBD1 matches at 9 bases. This CDR3 is 19 amino acids long. The V gene's germline CDR1 is SGHTA and CDR2 FQGNSA. J gave up 4 bases and V 5 bases, and 18 bases lay outside the gene matches. The CDR3 is CASSASGTGIWGEKNIQYF. The DNA for the CDR3 is TGTGCCAGCAGCGCATCCGGGACAGGGATTTGGGGGGAGAAAAACATTCAGTACTTC.

V gene TRBV20-1 combines with J gene TRBJ2-3; D is perhaps TRBD2 (6 bases). The V and J ends lost 5 bases and 4 bases respectively, with 7 bases between them. This CDR3 has 11 residues. Germline V gene sequence: CDR1 DFQATT, CDR2 SNEGSKA (reference sequence). DNA for the CDR3: TGCAGTGCTCGACTAGCAGATACGCAGTATTTT. Residues: CSARLADTQYF.

This clonotype was detected many times. The rearrangement joins TRBV4-3 to TRBJ2-7; TRBD1 matches 11 bases. V trimming: 0 bases; J trimming: 7 bases; junction bases outside the gene matches: 8. This CDR3 is built from 16 residues. In germline, CDR1 is LGHNA, CDR2 YSLEER. CDR3 nucleotides: TGCGCCAGCAGCCAAGAGTTAGGACAGGGGGCGGCAGAGCAGTACTTC. Translating it yields CASSQELGQGAAEQYF.

V is TRBV20-1 and J is TRBJ2-7; tentatively, D is TRBD2 (6 bases). Per germline, CDR1 DFQATT and CDR2 SNEGSKA (reference sequence). The length of the CDR3 is 11 residues. The germline V and J ends were trimmed by 7 bases and 1 base, with 8 bases remaining between them. The DNA for the CDR3 is TGCAGTGGGGCGGGGTCCTACGAGCAGTACTTC. It is translated as CSGAGSYEQYF.

The CDR3 is CASADGRTYNEQFF. CDR3 DNA: TGTGCCAGCGCAGACGGGAGGACCTACAATGAGCAGTTCTTC. The J gene is TRBJ2-1, the V gene TRBV25-1; 7 nucleotides line up with TRBD2. The CDR3 extends over 14 amino acids. Losses at the gene ends were 8 bases for V and 2 bases for J; bases not matched to a gene: 6. Germline V gene sequence: CDR1 MGHDK, CDR2 SYGVNS.

The chain is built from TRBV7-9 and TRBJ2-1; tentative D call: TRBD2 (5 bases). Germline CDR1 reads SEHNR; CDR2 reads FQNEAQ (reference sequence). V shed 5 bases and J shed 7 bases, with 18 bases lying between them. CDR3 size: 15 residues. CDR3 bases: TGTGCCAGCAGCCCGATCGGCAGGTCGGGAAATGAGCAGTTCTTC. Its protein is CASSPIGRSGNEQFF.

The chain uses TRBV20-1 and TRBJ1-5; D may be TRBD1 (5 bases). Deletions cut 3 bases from V and 6 bases from J, with 9 bases between. Germline assignment: CDR1 DFQATT and CDR2 SNEGSKA (reference sequence). The CDR3 has 12 amino acids. As DNA, the CDR3 is TGCAGTGCTAGGGAGGGGCTTCAGCCCCAGCATTTT. Its protein product is CSAREGLQPQHF.

A single count supports this clonotype. The chain is built from TRBV7-9 and TRBJ2-1; D might be TRBD1 or TRBD2, each matching 5 bases. CDR3 length: 13 residues. Germline assignment: CDR1 SEHNR and CDR2 FQNEAQ (reference sequence). Trimming took 5 bases from V and 6 from J, leaving 11 bases between them. Here the CDR3 reads CASSPRDGNEQFF. CDR3 nucleotide sequence: TGTGCCAGCAGCCCCCGGGACGGCAATGAGCAGTTCTTC. The variable domain in full, with the rest retrieved from reference TRBV7-9 and TRBJ2-1, is DTGVSQNPRHKITKRGQNVTFRCDPISEHNRLYWYRQTLGQGPEFLTYFQNEAQLEKSRLLSDRFSAERPKGSFSTLEIQRTEQGDSAMYLCASSPRDGNEQFFGPGTRLTVL.

The J gene is TRBJ2-3, the V gene TRBV4-2; 7 positions match TRBD2. J gave up 3 bases and V 6 bases, and 6 bases lay outside the gene matches. Germline-derived CDR1 and CDR2 are LGHNA and YNFKEQ. This CDR3 has 14 amino acids. CDR3 region: CASRDWRGTDTQYF. The CDR3 region has the DNA TGTGCCAGCAGGGACTGGCGGGGGACAGATACGCAGTATTTT.

The CDR3 sequence: CASNRATGWQPQHF. Here the CDR3 DNA reads TGCGCCAGCAACAGAGCGACAGGGTGGCAGCCCCAGCATTTT. The chain has TRBV5-1 and TRBJ1-5; TRBD1 aligns across 7 bases. Germline CDR1 and CDR2: SGHRS and YFSETQ. V lost 6 bases, J lost 7 bases, and 10 bases stayed unmatched. The CDR3 runs 14 residues.

This rearrangement joins TRBV7-2 to TRBJ2-2, with D maybe TRBD2 (5 bases). CDR3 size: 15 residues. The ends were cut back, 3 bases at V and 5 bases at J, with 13 bases in the middle. Germline CDR1 reads SGHTA; CDR2 reads FQGNSA. The CDR3 DNA follows: TGTGCCAGCAGCTTGGTACTTAGAGGGACCGGGGAGCTGTTTTTT. As protein: CASSLVLRGTGELFF.

This clonotype was seen more than once but under ten times. The chain uses TRBV7-9 and TRBJ1-2; no reliable D call. Germline loops: CDR1 SEHNR, CDR2 FQNEAQ (reference sequence). Trimming took 1 base from V and 2 from J, leaving 11 bases between them. The length of the CDR3 is 15 residues. The CDR3 nucleotides are TGTGCCAGCAGCTTAGAAGTCGCCAGCAACTATGGCTACACCTTC. It specifies CASSLEVASNYGYTF.

The chain recombines TRBV28 with TRBJ1-2; 12 bases fit TRBD1. CDR3 length: 15 residues. The germline gives CDR1 MDHEN, CDR2 SYDVKM. V shed 3 bases and J 6 bases; nucleotides not matched to a gene: 5. Here the CDR3 DNA reads TGTGCCAGCAGTTTTAGGGACAGGGGGCTAGATGGCTACACCTTC. It codes for CASSFRDRGLDGYTF.

Concerning this clonotype: One end of the junction fails to match germline, which may point to a read error. V is TRBV12-3 or TRBV12-4 and J is TRBJ1-5; D not certain. The CDR3 contains 14 residues. The CDR3 region is CASSVASNNQPQHF. The CDR3 nucleotides are TGTGCCAGCAGTGTAGCCAGTAACAATCAGCCCCAGCATTTT.